What follows is one T cell receptor beta chain and its context. These data come from a study of T-cell memory formation after mild COVID-19. Germline values: CDR1 SGDLS, CDR2 YYNGEE. V was clipped by 2 bases and J by 5 bases, with 13 bases between them. The CDR3 extends over 15 amino acids. Each CDR3 protein gets one entry after TCRdb re-called the 5' RACE reads with MiXCR. Found here are approximately 250,000 distinct CDR3 sequences, 16% of them singletons; the top ten hold around 21%. The J gene is TRBJ2-2, the V gene TRBV9; maybe TRBD2 (6 bases). The sample was PBMCs or a T cell subset sorted from them (not recorded which). This TCR was recovered from a man younger than 35 who had mild COVID-19 (a few samples of this study predate the infection). Cell type and time point are not known. The CDR3 loop is CASSVTGVLTGELFF. CDR3 nucleotide sequence: TGTGCCAGCAGCGTTACGGGAGTTCTTACCGGGGAGCTGTTTTTT.